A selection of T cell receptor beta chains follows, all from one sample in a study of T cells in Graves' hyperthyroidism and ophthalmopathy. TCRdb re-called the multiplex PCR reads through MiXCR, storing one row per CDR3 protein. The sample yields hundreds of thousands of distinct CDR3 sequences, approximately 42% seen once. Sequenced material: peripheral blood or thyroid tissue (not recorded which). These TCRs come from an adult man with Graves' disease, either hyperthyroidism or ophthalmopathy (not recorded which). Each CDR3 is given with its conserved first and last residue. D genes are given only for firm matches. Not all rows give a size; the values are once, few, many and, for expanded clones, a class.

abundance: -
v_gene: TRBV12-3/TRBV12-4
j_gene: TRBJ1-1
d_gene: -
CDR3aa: CASSLRATTGAPEALF
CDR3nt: TGTGCCAGCAGTTTACGCGCGACCACGGGAGCTCCTGAAGCTCTCTTT

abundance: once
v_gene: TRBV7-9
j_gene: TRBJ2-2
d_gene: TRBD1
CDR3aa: CASSLGTGAYTGELFF
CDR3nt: TGTGCCAGCAGCTTGGGGACAGGGGCCTACACCGGGGAGCTGTTTTTT

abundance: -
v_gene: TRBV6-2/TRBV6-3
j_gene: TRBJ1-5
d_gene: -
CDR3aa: CASSIAGQFANNQPQHF
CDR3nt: TGTGCCAGCAGTATCGCAGGTCAATTTGCGAACAATCAGCCCCAGCATTTT

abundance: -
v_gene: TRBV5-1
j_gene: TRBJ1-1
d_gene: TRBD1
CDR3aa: CASSLAGNRGLEAFF
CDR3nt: TGCGCCAGCAGCTTGGCCGGAAATAGGGGGCTCGAAGCTTTCTTT

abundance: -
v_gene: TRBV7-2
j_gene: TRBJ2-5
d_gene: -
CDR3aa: CASSSGQANGPQYF
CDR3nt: TGTGCCAGCAGTAGCGGACAGGCCAATGGGCCCCAGTACTTC

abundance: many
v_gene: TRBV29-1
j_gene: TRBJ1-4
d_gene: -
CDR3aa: CSVVQGSEKLFF
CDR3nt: TGCAGCGTGGTGCAGGGAAGTGAAAAACTGTTTTTT

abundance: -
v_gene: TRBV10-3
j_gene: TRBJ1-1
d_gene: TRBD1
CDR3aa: CAIMPGQGSNEAFF
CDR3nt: TGTGCCATCATGCCGGGACAGGGGAGTAATGAAGCTTTCTTT

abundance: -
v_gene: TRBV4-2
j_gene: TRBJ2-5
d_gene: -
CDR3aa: CASSQDPTWEETQYF
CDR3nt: TGTGCCAGCAGCCAAGATCCTACGTGGGAAGAGACCCAGTACTTC

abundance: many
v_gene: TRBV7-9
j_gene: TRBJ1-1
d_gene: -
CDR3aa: CASSLGAGMNTEAFF
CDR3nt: TGTGCCAGCAGCTTAGGTGCAGGAATGAACACTGAAGCTTTCTTT

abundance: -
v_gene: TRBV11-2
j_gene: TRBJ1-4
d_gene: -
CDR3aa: CASRAGGGNEKLFF
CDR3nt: TGTGCCAGCAGGGCGGGCGGGGGTAATGAAAAACTGTTTTTT

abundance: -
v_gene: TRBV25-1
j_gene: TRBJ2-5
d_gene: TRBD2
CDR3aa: CASSSPLAGRQETQYF
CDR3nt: TGTGCCAGCAGTTCGCCACTAGCGGGAAGGCAAGAGACCCAGTACTTC

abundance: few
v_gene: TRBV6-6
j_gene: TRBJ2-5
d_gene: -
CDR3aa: CASSPPQAGGETQYF
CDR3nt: TGTGCCAGCAGCCCACCCCAAGCTGGGGGGGAGACCCAGTACTTC

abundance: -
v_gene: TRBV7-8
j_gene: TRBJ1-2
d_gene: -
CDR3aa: CASSPYRLGIPYGYTF
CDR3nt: TGTGCCAGCAGCCCCTACCGTCTCGGGATTCCCTATGGCTACACCTTC

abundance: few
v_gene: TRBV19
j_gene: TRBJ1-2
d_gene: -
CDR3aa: CASTPLEWTPNYGYTF
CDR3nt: TGTGCCAGTACCCCCCTCGAGTGGACTCCCAACTATGGCTACACCTTC

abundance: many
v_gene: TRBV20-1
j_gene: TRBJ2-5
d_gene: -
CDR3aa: CSARSGMGETQYF
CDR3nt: TGCAGTGCTAGATCCGGGATGGGCGAGACCCAGTACTTC

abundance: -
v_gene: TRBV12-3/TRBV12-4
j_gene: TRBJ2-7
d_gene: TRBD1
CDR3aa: CASRTTGGSSYEQYF
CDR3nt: TGTGCCAGCAGGACTACAGGGGGCAGCTCCTACGAGCAGTACTTC

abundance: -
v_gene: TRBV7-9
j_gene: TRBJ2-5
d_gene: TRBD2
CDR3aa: CASSLVGRIETQYF
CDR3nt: TGTGCCAGCAGCTTAGTCGGGAGGATAGAGACCCAGTACTTC

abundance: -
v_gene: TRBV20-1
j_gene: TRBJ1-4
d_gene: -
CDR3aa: CSARSEGNEKLFF
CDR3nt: TGCAGTGCTAGGTCTGAAGGGAATGAAAAACTGTTTTTT

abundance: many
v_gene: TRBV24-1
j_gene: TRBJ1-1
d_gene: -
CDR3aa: CATSDLSGGLNTEAFF
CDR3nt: TGTGCCACCAGTGATTTGAGCGGGGGCCTAAACACTGAAGCTTTCTTT

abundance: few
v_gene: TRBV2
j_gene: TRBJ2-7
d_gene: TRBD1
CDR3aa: CASSRTGWSSYEQYF
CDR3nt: TGTGCCAGCAGTCGGACAGGTTGGAGCTCCTACGAGCAGTACTTC

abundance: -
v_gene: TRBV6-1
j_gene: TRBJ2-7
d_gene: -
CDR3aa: CASWDGQYF
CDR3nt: TGTGCCAGCTGGGACGGGCAGTACTTC

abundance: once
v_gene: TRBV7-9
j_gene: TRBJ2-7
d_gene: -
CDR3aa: CASSSTDRSPTYEQYF
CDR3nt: TGTGCCAGCAGCTCGACGGACAGAAGTCCTACCTACGAGCAGTACTTC

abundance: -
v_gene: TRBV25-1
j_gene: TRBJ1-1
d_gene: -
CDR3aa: CARLNTEAFF
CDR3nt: TGTGCCAGGTTGAACACTGAAGCTTTCTTT

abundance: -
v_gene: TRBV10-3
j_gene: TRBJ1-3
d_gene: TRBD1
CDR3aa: CASSEITGDYGYTIYF
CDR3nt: TGTGCCAGCAGTGAGATAACAGGGGACTATGGCTACACCATATATTTT

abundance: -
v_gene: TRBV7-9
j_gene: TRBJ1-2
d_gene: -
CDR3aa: CASSQDSITRGYTF
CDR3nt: TGCGCCAGCAGTCAAGACTCCATAACTCGCGGCTACACCTTC

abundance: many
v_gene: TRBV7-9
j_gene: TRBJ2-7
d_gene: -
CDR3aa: CASSDAGQTYEQYF
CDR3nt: TGTGCCAGCAGCGACGCCGGACAAACCTACGAGCAGTACTTC

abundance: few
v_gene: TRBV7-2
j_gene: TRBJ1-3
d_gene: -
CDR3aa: CASSFSSGSFSGNTIYF
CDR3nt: TGTGCCAGCAGCTTCTCTTCAGGCTCTTTCTCTGGAAACACCATATATTTT

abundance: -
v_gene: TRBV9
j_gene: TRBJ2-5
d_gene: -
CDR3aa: CASSLQTGNQETQYF
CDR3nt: TGTGCCAGCTCACTTCAAACAGGGAACCAAGAGACCCAGTACTTC

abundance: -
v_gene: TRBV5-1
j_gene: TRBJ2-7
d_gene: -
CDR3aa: CASSLASSGQNYEQYF
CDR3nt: TGCGCCAGCAGCTTGGCCTCTAGCGGACAGAACTACGAGCAGTACTTC

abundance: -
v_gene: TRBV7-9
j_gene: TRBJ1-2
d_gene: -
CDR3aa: CASSHGLPERYTF
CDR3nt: TGTGCCAGCAGCCACGGACTTCCTGAACGCTACACCTTC

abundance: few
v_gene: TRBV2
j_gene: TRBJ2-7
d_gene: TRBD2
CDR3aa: CASSEPQRTSGFHSYEQYF
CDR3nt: TGTGCCAGCAGTGAACCACAGAGGACTAGCGGGTTTCACTCCTACGAGCAGTACTTC

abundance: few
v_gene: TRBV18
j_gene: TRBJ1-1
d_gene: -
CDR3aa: CASSPDENTEAFF
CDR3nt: TGTGCCAGCTCACCCGACGAGAACACTGAAGCTTTCTTT

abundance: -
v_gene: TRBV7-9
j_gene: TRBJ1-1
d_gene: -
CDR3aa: CASSQDPENTEAFF
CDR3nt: TGCGCCAGCAGCCAAGATCCTGAGAACACTGAAGCTTTCTTT

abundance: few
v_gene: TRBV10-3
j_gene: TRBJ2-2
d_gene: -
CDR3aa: CAVRIELGELFF
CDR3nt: TGTGCCGTAAGAATAGAGCTGGGGGAGCTGTTTTTT

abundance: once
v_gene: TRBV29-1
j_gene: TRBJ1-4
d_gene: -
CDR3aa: CSVELGSEKLFF
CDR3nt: TGCAGCGTTGAACTGGGAAGTGAAAAACTGTTTTTT

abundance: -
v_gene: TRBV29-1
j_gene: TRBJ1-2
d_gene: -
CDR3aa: CRITGRDGYTF
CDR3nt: TGCAGGATTACAGGGAGGGATGGCTACACCTTC

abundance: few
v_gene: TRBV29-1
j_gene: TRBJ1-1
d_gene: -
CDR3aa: CSVEDWGDVMNTEAFF
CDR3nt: TGCAGCGTTGAAGATTGGGGAGACGTAATGAACACTGAAGCTTTCTTT

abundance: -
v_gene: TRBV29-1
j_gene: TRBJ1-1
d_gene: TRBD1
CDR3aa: CSVGGTGSSAFF
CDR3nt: TGCAGCGTTGGGGGGACAGGGTCTTCAGCTTTCTTT

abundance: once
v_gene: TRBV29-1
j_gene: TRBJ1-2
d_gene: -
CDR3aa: CSVPDSEDYTF
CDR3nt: TGCAGCGTGCCAGACAGTGAAGACTACACCTTC

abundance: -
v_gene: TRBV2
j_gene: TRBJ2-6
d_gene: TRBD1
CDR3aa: CASSAGQGSNVLTF
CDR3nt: TGTGCCAGCAGTGCCGGACAGGGGTCCAACGTCCTGACTTTC

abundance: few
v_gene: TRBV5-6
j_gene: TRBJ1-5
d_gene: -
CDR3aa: CASSLGGYREQPQHF
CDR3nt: TGTGCCAGCAGCTTGGGAGGATACAGGGAGCAGCCCCAGCATTTT